These T cell receptor beta chains were read from a single sample in a study of molecular identifiers for immune sequencing clone quantification. TCRdb reanalysed the PCR reads using MiXCR and keeps one entry per CDR3 protein. The sample has 300,000 to 400,000 distinct CDR3 sequences, around a fifth seen once; the top ten hold approximately 0.85%. The sample taken for sequencing was naive CD8+ T cells from blood, with Jurkat cell RNA spiked in. Receptor source: a human donor in good health. Some libraries in this study had Jurkat cell RNA spiked in. The CDR3 runs from the conserved cysteine through the conserved F or W. Each record gives: D gene, clone size, J gene, V gene, CDR3 DNA, CDR3 protein. D genes are given only for firm matches. A row's size may be missing; if present it is once, few, many or a size class.

.,many,TRBJ1-5,TRBV6-5,TGTGCCAGCAGTTCAGCGGTGTCGAATCAGCCCCAGCATTTT,CASSSAVSNQPQHF
TRBD2,.,TRBJ2-3,TRBV3-1,TGTGCCAGCAGCCACGAGTTAACCGGACTAGCGATGGCAGATACGCAGTATTTT,CASSHELTGLAMADTQYF
TRBD2,.,TRBJ2-1,TRBV19,TGTGCCAGTAGTAGCCACGATATCCCCCTAGCGGGAAACTCCTACAATGAGCAGTTCTTC,CASSSHDIPLAGNSYNEQFF
.,many,TRBJ2-7,TRBV9,TGTGCCAGCAGCGTAGCCGGGAGTGACTACGAGCAGTACTTC,CASSVAGSDYEQYF
.,many,TRBJ2-7,TRBV3-1,TGTGCCAGCAGCCTTAGACCTGATACCAACGAGCAGTACTTC,CASSLRPDTNEQYF
.,few,TRBJ1-1,TRBV4-3,TGCGCCAGCAGCCAAGATCGAAGGAACACTGAAGCTTTCTTT,CASSQDRRNTEAFF
.,many,TRBJ2-1,TRBV18,TGTGCCAGCTCACCTAGTAGCAGGTCCTCCTACAATGAGCAGTTCTTC,CASSPSSRSSYNEQFF
TRBD1,few,TRBJ2-5,TRBV4-3,TGCGCCAGCAGCCAAGCCCCCCCCGGGACAGCCCAAGAGACCCAGTACTTC,CASSQAPPGTAQETQYF
TRBD1,many,TRBJ1-1,TRBV19,TGTGCCAGTACCCCGGGACAGGGGGCCGACACTGAAGCTTTCTTT,CASTPGQGADTEAFF
.,many,TRBJ2-7,TRBV7-2,TGTGCCAGCACGCTTAGGGAAAACGAGCAGTACTTC,CASTLRENEQYF